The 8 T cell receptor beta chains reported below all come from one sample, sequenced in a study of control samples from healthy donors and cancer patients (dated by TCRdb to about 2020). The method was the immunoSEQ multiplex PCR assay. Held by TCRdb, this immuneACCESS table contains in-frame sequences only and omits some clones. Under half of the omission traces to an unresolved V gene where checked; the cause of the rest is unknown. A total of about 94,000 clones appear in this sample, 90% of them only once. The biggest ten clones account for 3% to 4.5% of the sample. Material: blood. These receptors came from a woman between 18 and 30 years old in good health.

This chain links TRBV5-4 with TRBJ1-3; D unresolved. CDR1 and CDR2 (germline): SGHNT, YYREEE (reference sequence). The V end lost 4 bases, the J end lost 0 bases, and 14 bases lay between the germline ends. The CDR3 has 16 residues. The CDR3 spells CASSPGRSASGNTIYF. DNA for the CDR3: TGTGCCAGCAGCCCTGGCAGGTCCGCCTCTGGAAACACCATATATTTT.

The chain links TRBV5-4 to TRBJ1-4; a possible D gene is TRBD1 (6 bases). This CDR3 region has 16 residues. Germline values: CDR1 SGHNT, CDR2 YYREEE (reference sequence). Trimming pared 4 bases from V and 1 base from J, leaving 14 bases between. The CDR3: CASSPRGGLTNEKLFF. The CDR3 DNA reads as TGTGCCAGCAGCCCGCGGGGGGGGCTAACTAATGAAAAACTGTTTTTT. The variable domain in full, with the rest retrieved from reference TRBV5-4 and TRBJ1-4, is ETGVTQSPTHLIKTRGQQVTLRCSSQSGHNTVSWYQQALGQGPQFIFQYYREEENGRGNFPPRFSGLQFPNYSSELNVNALELDDSALYLCASSPRGGLTNEKLFFGSGTQLSVL.

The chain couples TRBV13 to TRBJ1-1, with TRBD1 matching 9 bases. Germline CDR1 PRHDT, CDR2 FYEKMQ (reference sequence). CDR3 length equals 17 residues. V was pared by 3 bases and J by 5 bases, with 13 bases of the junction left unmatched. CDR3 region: CASSLIQRTGEDTEAFF. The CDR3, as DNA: TGTGCCAGCAGCTTGATACAACGGACAGGGGAAGATACTGAAGCTTTCTTT.

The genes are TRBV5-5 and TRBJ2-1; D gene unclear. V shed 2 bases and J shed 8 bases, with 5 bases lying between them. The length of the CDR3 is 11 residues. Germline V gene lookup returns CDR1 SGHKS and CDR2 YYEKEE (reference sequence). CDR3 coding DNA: TGTGCCAGCAGCTTTAGCCATGAGCAGTTCTTC. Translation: CASSFSHEQFF.

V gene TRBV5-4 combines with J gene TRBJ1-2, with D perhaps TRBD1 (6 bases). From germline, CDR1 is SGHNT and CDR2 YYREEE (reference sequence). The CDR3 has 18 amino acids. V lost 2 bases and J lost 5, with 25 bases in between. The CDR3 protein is CASSFGGGDSATLYGYTF. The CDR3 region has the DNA TGTGCCAGCAGCTTCGGAGGGGGGGATTCTGCTACCTTATATGGCTACACCTTC.

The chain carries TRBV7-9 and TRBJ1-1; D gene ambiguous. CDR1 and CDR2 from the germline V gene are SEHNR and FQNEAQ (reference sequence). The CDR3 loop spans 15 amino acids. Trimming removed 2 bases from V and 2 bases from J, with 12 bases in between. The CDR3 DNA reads TGTGCCAGCAGCTTATTAGCGGGATCAAACACTGAAGCTTTCTTT. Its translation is CASSLLAGSNTEAFF.

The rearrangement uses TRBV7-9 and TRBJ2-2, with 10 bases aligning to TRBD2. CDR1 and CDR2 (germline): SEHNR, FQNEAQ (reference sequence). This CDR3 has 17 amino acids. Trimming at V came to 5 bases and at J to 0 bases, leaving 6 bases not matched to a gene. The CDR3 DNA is TGTGCCAGCAGCCCGACTAGCGGGCCCTCGAACACCGGGGAGCTGTTTTTT. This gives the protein CASSPTSGPSNTGELFF.

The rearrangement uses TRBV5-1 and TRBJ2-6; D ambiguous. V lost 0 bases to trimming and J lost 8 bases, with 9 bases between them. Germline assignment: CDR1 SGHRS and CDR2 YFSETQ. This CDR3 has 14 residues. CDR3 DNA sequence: TGCGCCAGCAGCTTGGCCGGTAGTACCAACGTCCTGACTTTC. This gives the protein CASSLAGSTNVLTF.